A single sample is the source of the 20 T cell receptor beta chains below, sequenced in a study of T cells after yellow fever vaccination. TCRdb re-called the 5' RACE reads with MiXCR, one entry per CDR3 protein. The sample gives 320,000 or so distinct CDR3 sequences, around 8.1% of which show up once; roughly 15% is in the top ten. The sample consisted of PBMCs, taken approximately 40 days after the first yellow fever vaccination. The receptors originated from a man between 18 and 29 years old who received the YFV17D yellow fever vaccine.

The J gene is TRBJ2-5, the V gene TRBV12-3 or TRBV12-4; TRBD1 might be the D (5 bases). The CDR3 contains 14 residues. Trimming took off 5 bases at V and 1 base at J, with 11 bases between the two ends. DNA for the CDR3: TGTGCCAGCAGTGCCAGGGCCCTCCAAGAGACCCAGTACTTC. This sequence encodes CASSARALQETQYF.

This clonotype was detected ten times or more. The chain employs TRBV5-6 and TRBJ2-7; D is uncertain. This CDR3 region has 11 residues. Germline V gives CDR1 SGHDT, CDR2 YYEEEE. Between the trimmed V and J ends, which lost 2 bases and 6 bases, there was a span of 6 bases. Here the CDR3 DNA reads TGTGCCAGCAGCTTTGGCGGCGAGCAGTACGTC. Amino acid sequence: CASSFGGEQYV.

CDR3 region: CASSKDGSPPNTQYF. CDR3 nucleotides: TGTGCCAGCAGCAAAGACGGGTCTCCCCCGAATACGCAGTATTTT. V usage is TRBV21-1 and J usage is TRBJ2-3; no check of the table's D call, TRBD1, against the DNA was made. TRBV21-1 is tagged as a pseudogene. CDR3 length: 15 residues.

The table lists this clonotype with a few counts. The chain has TRBV30 and TRBJ2-7; a possible D gene is TRBD2 (5 bases). This CDR3 region has 15 residues. Germline loops: CDR1 GTSNPN, CDR2 SVGIG (reference sequence). V shed 0 bases and J shed 3 bases, with 15 bases lying between them. The CDR3, as DNA: TGTGCCTGGAGTGTTTCCCCCTCCCGGGGCTACGAGCAGTACTTC. As protein: CAWSVSPSRGYEQYF.

In this sample, this clonotype turned up many times. This sequence joins TRBV10-3 and TRBJ2-2; possibly TRBD2 for D (6 bases). V dropped 3 bases and J dropped 4 bases, with 9 bases sitting between them. The germline CDR1 and CDR2 sequences are ENHRY and SYGVKD. The CDR3 covers 14 residues. CDR3 region: CAISELASTGELFF. The CDR3 nucleotides are TGTGCCATCAGTGAACTAGCCTCCACCGGGGAGCTGTTTTTT.

The chain joins TRBV6-2 or TRBV6-3 to TRBJ1-1; TRBD1 aligns across 9 bases. V shed 2 bases, J shed 5 bases, and the junction held 3 bases outside the gene matches. This CDR3 spans 14 amino acids. Germline-derived CDR1 and CDR2 are MNHEY and SVGEGT. DNA of the CDR3: TGTGCCAGCAGTTACCGGGACAGGGTAACTGAAGCTTTCTTT. Translating it yields CASSYRDRVTEAFF.

This clonotype appeared a few times. V and J are TRBV18 and TRBJ1-2, with 7 positions matching TRBD1. Germline CDR1 reads KGHSH; CDR2 reads LQKENI. This CDR3 has 14 amino acids. V shed 0 bases, J shed 4 bases, and the junction held 2 bases outside the gene matches. CDR3 amino acids: CASSPPGQIYGYTF. The CDR3 DNA is TGTGCCAGCTCACCACCGGGACAGATCTATGGCTACACCTTC.

This clonotype has more than one count but fewer than ten. The CDR3 is CASSLAPGQGRNEQFF. CDR3 DNA: TGTGCCAGCAGTTTGGCCCCCGGACAGGGAAGGAATGAGCAGTTCTTC. The rearrangement links TRBV12-3 or TRBV12-4 to TRBJ2-1, with 8 positions matching TRBD1. V trimming: 3 bases; J trimming: 7 bases; junction bases outside the gene matches: 11. This CDR3 is built from 16 residues.

The chain has TRBV14 and TRBJ1-1; D might be TRBD1 (6 bases). The CDR3 totals 17 residues. CDR1 SGHDN and CDR2 FVKESK come from the germline V gene. The V and J ends lost 1 base and 4 bases respectively, with 19 bases between them. CDR3 residues: CASSQVTRWLGATEAFF. The DNA of the CDR3 is TGTGCCAGCAGCCAAGTAACGCGGTGGTTGGGGGCCACTGAAGCTTTCTTT. The complete variable domain, with remaining parts taken from reference TRBV14 and TRBJ1-1, reads EAGVTQFPSHSVIEKGQTVTLRCDPISGHDNLYWYRRVMGKEIKFLLHFVKESKQDESGMPNNRFLAERTGGTYSTLKVQPAELEDSGVYFCASSQVTRWLGATEAFFGQGTRLTVV.

This clonotype has more than one count but fewer than ten. The chain links TRBV18 to TRBJ2-5; D assignment may be TRBD1 or TRBD2 (5 bases each). CDR1 and CDR2 (germline): KGHSH, LQKENI. This CDR3 has 16 residues. The V and J ends lost 2 bases and 2 bases respectively, with 15 bases between them. The CDR3 spells CASSPTPRGAQETQYF. CDR3 in DNA: TGTGCCAGCTCACCAACCCCCCGAGGGGCTCAAGAGACCCAGTACTTC.

This clonotype was counted ten times or more. This chain joins TRBV20-1 and TRBJ2-7; 9 bases line up with TRBD2. V lost 0 bases to trimming and J lost 6 bases; unmatched junction nucleotides: 6. The V gene's germline CDR1 is DFQATT and CDR2 SNEGSKA (reference sequence). The CDR3 length is 14 residues. CDR3 in amino acids: CSARDGRGGFEQYV. The DNA for the CDR3 is TGCAGTGCTAGAGACGGGCGGGGGGGCTTCGAGCAGTACGTC.

This clonotype was counted between two and nine times. The V call is TRBV6-2 or TRBV6-3, the J call TRBJ2-4, with D maybe TRBD2 (6 bases). Germline V gives CDR1 MNHEY, CDR2 SVGEGT. Trimming took off 2 bases at V and 5 bases at J, with 16 bases between the two ends. The CDR3 contains 16 residues. The chain's CDR3 is CASSYEAEGWENIQYF. The CDR3 DNA reads as TGTGCCAGCAGTTACGAGGCGGAGGGATGGGAAAACATTCAGTACTTC.

This clonotype was detected many times. The chain recombines TRBV20-1 with TRBJ1-2, with 8 bases matching TRBD1. This CDR3 has 13 residues. The V and J ends lost 6 bases and 10 bases, in that order; junction bases with no gene match: 13. Germline CDR1 and CDR2: DFQATT and SNEGSKA (reference sequence). This CDR3 is CSAEGQAPGDYTF. The CDR3, as DNA: TGCAGTGCAGAGGGACAGGCCCCAGGGGACTACACCTTC.

The chain recombines TRBV12-3 or TRBV12-4 with TRBJ1-2; a possible D gene is TRBD1 (5 bases). The CDR3 contains 16 residues. V was pared by 6 bases and J by 8 bases, with 25 bases between. The CDR3 bases are TGTGCCAGCAGCCTCTACCCCGCGGGGGATACGGAAGGCTACACCTTC. As protein: CASSLYPAGDTEGYTF.

J is TRBJ2-5 and V is TRBV9, with 10 bases that match TRBD1. Germline assignment: CDR1 SGDLS and CDR2 YYNGEE. This CDR3 has 15 residues. The J segment lost 5 bases and the V segment lost 4 bases, leaving 8 bases of the junction unmatched. In nucleotides, the CDR3 is TGTGCCAGCAGCAAAAGACAGGGGGCGGGGGAGACCCAGTACTTC. Its translation is CASSKRQGAGETQYF.

The genes are TRBV7-9 and TRBJ2-1; either TRBD1 or TRBD2 may supply D (5 bases each). The V gene's germline CDR1 is SEHNR and CDR2 FQNEAQ (reference sequence). Trimming stripped 4 bases from V and 12 bases from J, with 16 bases between. The CDR3 is 13 residues long. CDR3 in amino acids: CASSSRNRDPQFF. CDR3 DNA: TGTGCCAGCAGCTCCCGGAACCGGGACCCGCAGTTCTTC.

In this sample, this clonotype turned up a few times. The rearrangement links TRBV27 to TRBJ2-1; TRBD1 is a possible D gene (5 bases). The CDR3 contains 14 residues. CDR1 and CDR2 from the germline V gene are MNHEY and SMNVEV (reference sequence). Trimming cost V 7 bases and J 0 bases, with 10 bases left between them. CDR3 in DNA: TGTGCCAGCACCGTAGACAGCTCCTACAATGAGCAGTTCTTC. Residues: CASTVDSSYNEQFF.

This clonotype has a handful of counts. The chain links TRBV20-1 to TRBJ2-3; 11 nucleotides agree with TRBD2. V lost 7 bases to trimming and J lost 2 bases; unmatched junction nucleotides: 5. The germline V gene encodes CDR1 DFQATT and CDR2 SNEGSKA (reference sequence). The CDR3 has 14 amino acids. The CDR3, as DNA: TGCAGTGGGCTGGGACTAGCGGTCACAGATACGCAGTATTTT. Its protein product is CSGLGLAVTDTQYF.

There are many counts of this clonotype. The chain recombines TRBV27 with TRBJ2-7; tentatively, D is TRBD2 (6 bases). Germline V gene sequence: CDR1 MNHEY, CDR2 SMNVEV (reference sequence). The CDR3 is made up of 14 amino acids. V lost 5 bases to trimming and J lost 3 bases, with 14 bases between them. As DNA, the CDR3 is TGTGCCAGCAGTCTCCGGGGGAGATACTACGAGCAGTACTTC. As protein: CASSLRGRYYEQYF.

This clonotype came up many times. The genes are TRBV6-2 or TRBV6-3 and TRBJ2-7; 9 bases are shared with TRBD1. The germline CDR1 and CDR2 sequences are MNHEY and SVGEGT. The CDR3 has 14 amino acids. With V trimmed by 0 bases and J by 3 bases, 0 bases remained unmatched. CDR3 sequence reads: CASSYSTGGYEQYF. The DNA of the CDR3 is TGTGCCAGCAGTTACTCGACAGGGGGCTACGAGCAGTACTTC.